The 25 T cell receptor beta chains below come from one sample, sequenced in a study of blood T cell repertoires in COVID-19. This table comes from immunoSEQ multiplex PCR, and its TCRdb copy is limited to in-frame clones, with some not included. The data contain a few hundred thousand clones, roughly 89% of them singletons. Specimen: peripheral blood. The receptor source for this set is a woman aged 60-75 years with COVID-19, enrolled during active disease.

V and J are TRBV5-1 and TRBJ2-3, with TRBD2 identical over 11 bases. The CDR3 has 17 residues. Trimming at V came to 4 bases and at J to 1 base, leaving 8 bases not matched to a gene. The germline V gene has CDR1 SGHRS and CDR2 YFSETQ. CDR3 bases: TGCGCCAGCAGCCCCACGACTAGCGGGGCACGCACAGATACGCAGTATTTT. It encodes CASSPTTSGARTDTQYF. Looking up the rest from reference TRBV5-1 and TRBJ2-3 gives the full variable domain: KAGVTQTPRYLIKTRGQQVTLSCSPISGHRSVSWYQQTPGQGLQFLFEYFSETQRNKGNFPGRFSGRQFSNSRSEMNVSTLELGDSALYLCASSPTTSGARTDTQYFGPGTRLTVL.

The rearrangement links TRBV29-1 to TRBJ1-2; 7 positions match TRBD1. The V gene's germline CDR1 is SQVTM and CDR2 ANQGSEA. The length of the CDR3 is 10 residues. V lost 6 bases and J lost 8; bases outside the gene matches: 3. This CDR3 is CSVGQRGYTF. CDR3 sequence (DNA): TGCAGCGTGGGACAGCGGGGCTACACCTTC.

This clone was recorded once. V is TRBV6-5 and J is TRBJ2-1; 10 positions match TRBD2. Looked up from germline, CDR1 is MNHEY and CDR2 is SVGAGI. V lost 6 bases to trimming and J lost 6 bases; unmatched junction nucleotides: 8. This CDR3 is 15 amino acids long. CDR3 nucleotides: TGTGCCAGCAGGAGAGCGGGGGGGCCCCCCAATGAGCAGTTCTTC. Translated: CASRRAGGPPNEQFF.

This sequence joins TRBV7-2 and TRBJ1-5; D gene uncertain. CDR3 length equals 15 residues. Germline CDR1 reads SGHTA; CDR2 reads FQGNSA. Trimming took off 5 bases at V and 7 bases at J, with 18 bases between the two ends. CDR3 sequence (DNA): TGTGCCAGCAGCCCCAGCGGGAGCCCAGGCCAGCCCCAGCATTTT. This encodes CASSPSGSPGQPQHF.

The genes are TRBV3-1 (or the pseudogene TRBV3-2) and TRBJ1-4, with a weak D call TRBD1 (5 bases). V lost 4 bases, J lost 7 bases, and 16 bases lay in between. The CDR3 runs to 15 residues. Germline values: CDR1 LGHDT, CDR2 YNNKEL (reference sequence). CDR3 protein: CASSPSILGGEKLFF. CDR3 bases: TGTGCCAGCAGCCCATCAATCCTCGGGGGTGAAAAACTGTTTTTT.

This clone was detected only once. The chain employs TRBV20-1 and TRBJ1-6; TRBD1 might be the D (5 bases). Germline V CDR1 and CDR2: DFQATT, SNEGSKA (reference sequence). The CDR3 contains 11 residues. Trimming cost V 4 bases and J 16 bases, with 14 bases left between them. This chain's CDR3 is CSATSGHELHF. The DNA for the CDR3 is TGCAGTGCTACCTCTGGACATGAACTCCACTTT.

This chain links TRBV4-3 with TRBJ2-2, with TRBD2 matching over 9 bases. V gave up 0 bases and J gave up 6 bases; unmatched junction bases: 8. In germline, CDR1 is LGHNA, CDR2 YSLEER. The CDR3 is 17 amino acids. The CDR3 region is CASSQDGASGGPGELFF. The CDR3 DNA follows: TGCGCCAGCAGCCAAGATGGGGCAAGCGGGGGGCCCGGGGAGCTGTTTTTT.

This chain uses TRBV18 with TRBJ1-1, with D tentatively TRBD1 (5 bases). V was clipped by 5 bases and J by 4 bases, with 11 bases between them. The CDR3 consists of 13 residues. Germline CDR1 and CDR2: KGHSH and LQKENI. This CDR3 is CASSSTGGTEAFF. The CDR3 DNA reads TGTGCCAGCTCATCCACAGGTGGCACTGAAGCTTTCTTT.

This rearrangement joins TRBV5-5 to TRBJ1-5; possibly TRBD1 for D (5 bases). Germline assignment: CDR1 SGHKS and CDR2 YYEKEE (reference sequence). The CDR3 consists of 13 residues. Trimming removed 6 bases at V and 7 bases at J, with 14 bases between. CDR3 nucleotides: TGTGCCAGCACCATGGGGGAGGGGCAGCCCCAGCATTTT. Translated, it gives CASTMGEGQPQHF.

The chain is built from TRBV12-3 or TRBV12-4 and TRBJ1-2, with D perhaps matching TRBD1 (5 bases). V lost 7 bases to trimming and J lost 7 bases, with 16 bases between them. CDR3 length equals 13 residues. CDR3 sequence: CASTPGRVGGYTF. The CDR3 DNA reads TGTGCCAGCACTCCGGGCAGGGTTGGTGGCTACACCTTC.

The CDR3, as DNA: TGCGCCAGCAGCTCCGTCGGTGCTAATGAAAAACTGTTTTTT. It yields the protein CASSSVGANEKLFF. J is TRBJ1-4 and V is TRBV5-1; D call uncertain. Germline loops: CDR1 SGHRS, CDR2 YFSETQ. With 3 bases removed from V and 3 bases from J, the gap between germline ends came to 9 bases. This CDR3 region has 14 residues.

The chain links TRBV6-4 to TRBJ1-2, with TRBD1 identical over 7 bases. Germline trimming cut 3 bases from V and 4 bases from J; bases unmatched to any gene: 8. The CDR3 length is 15 residues. Looked up from germline, CDR1 is MRHNA and CDR2 is SNTAGT. CDR3 nucleotides: TGTGCCAGCAGTGAAAGTCCCGGGACAGTCTATGGCTACACCTTC. Translated, it gives CASSESPGTVYGYTF.

Only one count was recorded for this clone. The chain uses TRBV12-3 or TRBV12-4 and TRBJ1-2; D may be TRBD1 (5 bases). The CDR3 is 12 residues long. Trimming cost V 7 bases and J 4 bases, with 10 bases left between them. CDR3: CASKRTPYGYTF. The CDR3 DNA sequence: TGTGCCAGCAAGAGGACACCCTATGGCTACACCTTC.

The chain recombines TRBV19 with TRBJ2-3; D not certain. The CDR3 is made up of 14 amino acids. V was clipped by 5 bases and J by 1 base, with 10 bases between them. From germline, CDR1 is LNHDA and CDR2 SQIVND (reference sequence). The CDR3 here is CASSGGGGTDTQYF. The CDR3, as DNA: TGTGCCAGTAGTGGTGGTGGAGGCACAGATACGCAGTATTTT.

This clone was counted a single time. V is TRBV21-1 and J is TRBJ1-1; the D segment call TRBD1 is taken from the table without a DNA check. TRBV21-1 is classified as a pseudogene. This CDR3 is 17 amino acids long. The CDR3 is CASSIPTGTELNTEAFF. DNA for the CDR3: TGTGCCAGCAGCATCCCGACAGGGACAGAACTGAACACTGAAGCTTTCTTT.

The rearrangement links TRBV4-1 to TRBJ1-2, with 7 bases fitting TRBD1. This CDR3 region has 19 residues. The V gene end was trimmed by 2 bases and the J gene end by 5 bases; junction bases not matched to a gene: 20. CDR1 is MGHRA, CDR2 YSYEKL, per germline. The CDR3 coding sequence is TGCGCCAGCAGCCAACACGTCCCGGGACAGATGAGGCTTATTTATGGCTACACCTTC. Its translation: CASSQHVPGQMRLIYGYTF.

The chain carries TRBV5-4 and TRBJ2-1, with 9 nucleotides matching TRBD1. CDR3 length: 16 amino acids. Germline assignment: CDR1 SGHNT and CDR2 YYREEE (reference sequence). With 3 bases clipped from V and 9 bases from J, the junction kept 13 bases outside the gene matches. The CDR3 DNA sequence: TGTGCCAGCAGCTCCGGACAGGGGAGGAATCCCTCTGAGCAGTTCTTC. This codes for CASSSGQGRNPSEQFF. The full variable domain, completed using reference TRBV5-4 and TRBJ2-1, is ETGVTQSPTHLIKTRGQQVTLRCSSQSGHNTVSWYQQALGQGPQFIFQYYREEENGRGNFPPRFSGLQFPNYSSELNVNALELDDSALYLCASSSGQGRNPSEQFFGPGTRLTVL.

This clone was recorded once. This chain links TRBV6-5 with TRBJ1-5; D possibly corresponds to TRBD1 (6 bases). Germline CDR1 and CDR2: MNHEY and SVGAGI. There are 13 residues in the CDR3. V was trimmed by 4 bases and J by 6 bases, leaving 10 bases between them. Here the CDR3 DNA reads TGTGCCAGCAGTTGGGGGGGCGGTCAGCCCCAGCATTTT. Translating gives CASSWGGGQPQHF.

The rearrangement joins TRBV9 to TRBJ2-3; D not resolved. Germline CDR1 and CDR2: SGDLS and YYNGEE. Trimming removed 3 bases at V and 10 bases at J, with 9 bases between. The CDR3 has 11 amino acids. The CDR3 reads CASSGDGPQYF. CDR3 in DNA: TGTGCCAGCAGCGGCGATGGGCCGCAGTATTTT.

CDR3 amino acids: CASSYWDRAEDQPQHF. CDR3 nucleotide sequence: TGTGCCAGCAGTTACTGGGACAGGGCGGAGGATCAGCCCCAGCATTTT. The chain uses TRBV6-6 and TRBJ1-5, with 9 bases fitting TRBD1. Germline V gene lookup returns CDR1 MNHNY and CDR2 SVGAGI (reference sequence). The CDR3 length is 16 residues. V lost 1 base, J lost 5 bases, and 6 bases stayed unmatched.

This sequence joins TRBV3-1 (or the pseudogene TRBV3-2) and TRBJ1-4, with a tentative D call TRBD1 (6 bases). Trimming pared 2 bases from V and 6 bases from J, leaving 10 bases between. This CDR3 contains 14 residues. Germline CDR1 LGHDT, CDR2 YNNKEL (reference sequence). The CDR3 is CASSQLPGDEKLFF. The CDR3 nucleotides are TGTGCCAGCAGCCAACTCCCAGGGGATGAAAAACTGTTTTTT.

The rearrangement joins TRBV7-2 to TRBJ2-1, with D perhaps matching TRBD1 (5 bases). Germline V gene sequence: CDR1 SGHTA, CDR2 FQGNSA. V was cut by 6 bases and J by 2 bases, with 14 bases left in between. CDR3 size: 15 residues. The CDR3 nucleotides read TGTGCCAGCAGTCCTGGGGCAGCTACCTACAATGAGCAGTTCTTC. Its translation: CASSPGAATYNEQFF.

CDR3 sequence reads: CASSPRTGIDSPLHF. For the CDR3, the DNA is TGTGCCAGCAGCCCTCGGACAGGGATCGATTCACCCCTCCACTTT. The chain employs TRBV3-1 (or the pseudogene TRBV3-2) and TRBJ1-6; 8 positions agree with TRBD1. V lost 4 bases and J lost 8; bases outside the gene matches: 7. The CDR3 length is 15 residues. Looked up from germline, CDR1 is LGHDT and CDR2 is YNNKEL (reference sequence).

This chain joins TRBV6-5 and TRBJ1-5; 7 nucleotides align to TRBD1. V shed 10 bases and J 4 bases; nucleotides not matched to a gene: 13. Per the germline V gene, CDR1 is MNHEY and CDR2 is SVGAGI. The CDR3 contains 15 residues. The CDR3 is CATSNGVRGNQPQHF. The CDR3 DNA reads as TGTGCCACCAGCAATGGGGTCAGGGGGAATCAGCCCCAGCATTTT.

The V call is TRBV9, the J call TRBJ1-1, with D unclear. Trimming removed 3 bases from V and 3 bases from J, with 24 bases in between. Germline assignment: CDR1 SGDLS and CDR2 YYNGEE. The CDR3 length is 18 residues. As DNA, the CDR3 is TGTGCCAGCAGCGCCCAAATCGGGTCCCGAAGATTACACACTGAAGCTTTCTTT. It encodes CASSAQIGSRRLHTEAFF.